Below are 8 T cell receptor beta chains sequenced from a single sample in a study of T-cell memory formation after mild COVID-19. TCRdb fed the 5' RACE reads into MiXCR, producing one record per CDR3 protein. The sample contains almost 550,000 distinct CDR3 sequences, just over 20% of which appear only once. Sequenced sample: PBMCs or a T cell subset sorted from them (not recorded which). The receptors shown here come from an adult woman who had mild COVID-19 (a few samples of this study predate the infection). Cell type and time point are not known.

The chain carries TRBV11-3 and TRBJ1-1, with 7 bases that match TRBD1. The V and J ends lost 5 bases and 4 bases, in that order; junction bases with no gene match: 10. Germline CDR1 reads SGHNT; CDR2 reads YENEEA. The CDR3 has 15 amino acids. This chain's CDR3 is CASSTTGVRITEAFF. The CDR3 nucleotides read TGTGCCAGCAGCACAACAGGGGTTCGAATCACTGAAGCTTTCTTT. Full variable domain (missing parts from reference TRBV11-3 and TRBJ1-1): EAGVVQSPRYKIIEKKQPVAFWCNPISGHNTLYWYLQNLGQGPELLIRYENEEAVDDSQLPKDRFSAERLKGVDSTLKIQPAELGDSAVYLCASSTTGVRITEAFFGQGTRLTVV.

This clonotype was seen a handful of times. V usage is TRBV19 and J usage is TRBJ2-1, with TRBD1 matching 7 bases. V shed 9 bases and J 2 bases; nucleotides not matched to a gene: 4. Germline assignment: CDR1 LNHDA and CDR2 SQIVND (reference sequence). This CDR3 has 13 amino acids. The CDR3 coding sequence is TGTGCCAGCGTGGGGACAGCCTACAATGAGCAGTTCTTC. This encodes CASVGTAYNEQFF.

V is TRBV12-3 or TRBV12-4 and J is TRBJ2-7; D unclear. Trimming removed 4 bases from V and 5 bases from J, with 15 bases in between. This CDR3 contains 14 residues. Here the CDR3 reads CASSSERILNEQYF. The CDR3 nucleotides read TGTGCCAGCAGTTCAGAACGAATTCTCAACGAGCAGTACTTC.

The gene calls are TRBV5-1 and TRBJ2-2, with TRBD2 identical over 11 bases. V lost 3 bases to trimming and J lost 0 bases; unmatched junction nucleotides: 7. Germline CDR1 SGHRS, CDR2 YFSETQ. The length of the CDR3 is 18 residues. CDR3 loop: CASSSRTSGHTNTGELFF. The CDR3, as DNA: TGCGCCAGCAGCTCGCGGACTAGCGGGCACACGAACACCGGGGAGCTGTTTTTT.

The V gene is TRBV28, the J gene TRBJ2-1, with a tentative D call TRBD2 (6 bases). Germline CDR1 is MDHEN and CDR2 is SYDVKM. V lost 5 bases and J lost 10, with 15 bases in between. This CDR3 has 13 residues. This CDR3 reads CASSPPNLAEQFF. In DNA form, the CDR3 reads TGTGCCAGCAGTCCCCCCAACCTAGCGGAGCAGTTCTTC.

This sequence joins TRBV12-3 or TRBV12-4 and TRBJ1-3; D ambiguous. This CDR3 region has 14 residues. Between the trimmed V and J ends, which lost 5 bases and 2 bases, there was a span of 10 bases. The CDR3, as DNA: TGTGCCAGCAGTGTCGGAGTGGCTGGAAACACCATATATTTT. This gives the protein CASSVGVAGNTIYF.

V gene TRBV11-2 combines with J gene TRBJ1-5; a possible D gene is TRBD1 (5 bases). Trimming cost V 1 base and J 1 base, with 14 bases left between them. The CDR3 runs to 17 residues. The V gene's germline CDR1 is SGHAT and CDR2 FQNNGV. CDR3 region: CASSLGDGAVSNQPQHF. Here the CDR3 DNA reads TGTGCCAGCAGCTTAGGGGACGGGGCGGTAAGCAATCAGCCCCAGCATTTT. The full variable domain, completed using reference TRBV11-2 and TRBJ1-5, is EAGVAQSPRYKIIEKRQSVAFWCNPISGHATLYWYQQILGQGPKLLIQFQNNGVVDDSQLPKDRFSAERLKGVDSTLKIQPAKLEDSAVYLCASSLGDGAVSNQPQHFGDGTRLSIL.

This clonotype has just a few counts. The chain combines TRBV3-1 with TRBJ2-7; D unclear. The germline V and J ends were trimmed by 0 bases and 1 base, with 13 bases remaining between them. This CDR3 spans 16 amino acids. The germline V gene has CDR1 LGHDT and CDR2 YNNKEL (reference sequence). The CDR3 region is CASSQESRDISYEQYF. CDR3 sequence (DNA): TGTGCCAGCAGCCAAGAGTCTAGAGACATTTCCTACGAGCAGTACTTC.